One and the same sample provided the 8 T cell receptor beta chains below, sequenced in a study of blood T cell repertoires in COVID-19. Only in-frame clones appear in the TCRdb table, and some are missing; sequencing was by immunoSEQ multiplex PCR. The data show around 100,000 clones, 86% seen once. The sample comprised peripheral blood. The receptors come from a middle-aged man with acute or convalescent COVID-19.

This chain joins TRBV14 and TRBJ1-1; D is possibly TRBD1 (6 bases). The CDR3 length is 15 residues. V lost 4 bases to trimming and J lost 0 bases, with 12 bases between them. Germline V gene lookup returns CDR1 SGHDN and CDR2 FVKESK. The CDR3 bases are TGTGCCAGCAGCCGAGGACAGCCCTTGAACACTGAAGCTTTCTTT. Translation gives CASSRGQPLNTEAFF. Drawing the rest from reference TRBV14 and TRBJ1-1, the complete variable domain is EAGVTQFPSHSVIEKGQTVTLRCDPISGHDNLYWYRRVMGKEIKFLLHFVKESKQDESGMPNNRFLAERTGGTYSTLKVQPAELEDSGVYFCASSRGQPLNTEAFFGQGTRLTVV.

The chain combines TRBV29-1 with TRBJ2-1; TRBD2 matches 7 bases. Germline V lookup: CDR1 SQVTM, CDR2 ANQGSEA. The CDR3 consists of 14 residues. J was trimmed by 8 bases and V by 5 bases; bases with no gene match: 12. CDR3 sequence reads: CSVSLGLEVDEQFF. DNA for the CDR3: TGCAGCGTTAGTCTCGGACTAGAGGTAGATGAGCAGTTCTTC.

The chain recombines TRBV5-1 with TRBJ2-1, with TRBD1 matching over 9 bases. The CDR3 is made up of 15 amino acids. V gave up 0 bases and J gave up 3 bases; unmatched junction bases: 1. Germline CDR1 and CDR2: SGHRS and YFSETQ. CDR3 bases: TGCGCCAGCAGCTTGGAGGGACAGGGCTACAATGAGCAGTTCTTC. Amino acids: CASSLEGQGYNEQFF.

This chain connects TRBV29-1 to TRBJ2-7, with D unresolved. This CDR3 is built from 11 residues. V was trimmed by 0 bases and J by 6 bases, leaving 6 bases between them. The germline V gene has CDR1 SQVTM and CDR2 ANQGSEA. The CDR3 loop is CSVEEHREQYF. Here the CDR3 DNA reads TGCAGCGTTGAAGAACACCGCGAGCAGTACTTC.

The chain has TRBV13 and TRBJ1-1; D is possibly TRBD1 (6 bases). Germline-derived CDR1 and CDR2 are PRHDT and FYEKMQ (reference sequence). The CDR3 is made up of 13 amino acids. The V and J ends lost 5 bases and 6 bases respectively, with 13 bases between them. The chain's CDR3 is CASSRTGRAEAFF. The CDR3 DNA reads TGTGCCAGCAGCCGTACAGGGCGGGCTGAAGCTTTCTTT.

The CDR3 DNA follows: TGCGCCAGCAGCTTGGCGGCAGGGACCTACGAGCAGTACTTC. It yields the protein CASSLAAGTYEQYF. The V and J genes are TRBV5-1 and TRBJ2-7, with D perhaps TRBD1 (5 bases). From germline, CDR1 is SGHRS and CDR2 YFSETQ. V shed 0 bases and J shed 2 bases, with 9 bases lying between them. The CDR3 is made up of 14 amino acids.

The chain is built from TRBV5-6 and TRBJ2-5; D gene uncertain. V gave up 0 bases and J gave up 0 bases, with 9 bases separating them. From germline, CDR1 is SGHDT and CDR2 YYEEEE. The CDR3 length is 15 residues. The CDR3 DNA reads TGTGCCAGCAGCTTGGTGGAGCCTTACCAAGAGACCCAGTACTTC. Protein product: CASSLVEPYQETQYF.

This chain joins TRBV2 and TRBJ1-2; 9 nucleotides line up with TRBD1. With V trimmed by 6 bases and J by 7 bases, 9 bases remained unmatched. The germline gives CDR1 SNHLY, CDR2 FYNNEI. The CDR3 has 14 residues. The CDR3 DNA reads TGTGCCAGCAGATACAACAGGGGGCTCGTTGGCTACACCTTC. Its translation is CASRYNRGLVGYTF.